This T cell receptor beta chain was captured in a study of CD8+CD57+ T cells in acquired aplastic anemia. As for the study in general: Average CD4+ read depth in healthy donors was around 10 million reads. Study-wide results and caveats: Sharing between patients and controls was observed for 25 to 30 CD8+ CDR3 sequences.

This CDR3 spans 13 amino acids. The ends were cut back, 2 bases at V and 5 bases at J, with 7 bases in the middle. Germline CDR1 is ENHRY and CDR2 is SYGVKD. The table lists this clonotype with a few counts. Its matching antigen is unknown. TCR beta VDJ and CDR3 profiling used genomic DNA as template. TCRdb recomputed calls from the reads with MiXCR, one row per CDR3 protein. The sample records around 130,000 distinct CDR3 sequences, over 45% being singletons. Sample: sorted CD4+, CD8+, or CD8+CD57+ T cells (not recorded which) from PBMCs. The chain couples TRBV10-3 to TRBJ1-5; D is uncertain. The TCR sequence derives from a human donor in good health, serving as a control. The CDR3 DNA reads as TGTGCCATCAGTGAGGACACTTATCAGCCCCAGCATTTT. Amino acids: CAISEDTYQPQHF.